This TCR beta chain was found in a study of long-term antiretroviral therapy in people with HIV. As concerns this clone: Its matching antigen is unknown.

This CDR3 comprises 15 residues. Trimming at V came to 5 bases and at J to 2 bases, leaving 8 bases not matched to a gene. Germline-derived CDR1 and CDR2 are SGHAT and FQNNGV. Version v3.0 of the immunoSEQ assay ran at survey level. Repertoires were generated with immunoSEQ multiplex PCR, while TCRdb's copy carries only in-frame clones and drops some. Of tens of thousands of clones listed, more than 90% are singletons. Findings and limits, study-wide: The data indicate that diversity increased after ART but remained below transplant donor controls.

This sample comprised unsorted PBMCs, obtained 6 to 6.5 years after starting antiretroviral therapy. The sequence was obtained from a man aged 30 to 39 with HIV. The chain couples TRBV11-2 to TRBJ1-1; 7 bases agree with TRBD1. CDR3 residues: CASSPRRQGNTEAFF. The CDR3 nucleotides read TGTGCCAGCAGCCCCCGACGACAGGGAAACACTGAAGCTTTCTTT.